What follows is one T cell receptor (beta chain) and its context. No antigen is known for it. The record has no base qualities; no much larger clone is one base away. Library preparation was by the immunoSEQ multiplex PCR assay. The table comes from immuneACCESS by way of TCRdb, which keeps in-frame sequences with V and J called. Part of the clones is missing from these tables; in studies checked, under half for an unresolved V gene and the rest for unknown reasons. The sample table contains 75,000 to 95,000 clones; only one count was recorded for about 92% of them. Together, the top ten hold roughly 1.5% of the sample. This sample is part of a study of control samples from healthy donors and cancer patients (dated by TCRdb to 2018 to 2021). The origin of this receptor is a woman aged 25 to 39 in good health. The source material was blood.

CDR3 sequence: CASSLSGNIQYF. The DNA sequence is given as TGTGCCAGCAGCTTATCGGGAAACATTCAGTACTTC. This receptor chain uses TRBV13 and TRBJ2-4, with no D gene named confidently. Between the V and J ends, shortened by 2 bases and 6 bases respectively, the junction contains 5 bases. The germline V gene (reference sequence) specifies PRHDT as CDR1 and FYEKMQ as CDR2. The CDR3 measures 12 amino acids from cysteine to phenylalanine. The DNA shown is the 36-base CDR3, in frame from base 1. The reference TRBV13 and TRBJ2-4 proteins fill in what lies around the CDR3, so the full variable domain reads AAGVIQSPRHLIKEKRETATLKCYPIPRHDTVYWYQQGPGQDPQFLISFYEKMQSDKGSIPDRFSAQQFSDYHSELNMSSLELGDSALYFCASSLSGNIQYFGAGTRLSVL.